This T cell receptor beta chain came from a study of blood T cells in healthy people across ages. Regarding the study as a whole: Naive and antigen-experienced cells could not be conclusively compared, given unsorted PBMCs. Long-lived donors had more naive CD4+ cells and higher diversity than aged donors.

With regard to this clonotype: Its antigen is currently unknown.

The V gene's germline CDR1 is SGHRS and CDR2 YFSETQ. The CDR3 has 15 residues. The V end lost 3 bases, the J end lost 1 base, and 12 bases lay between the germline ends. A second roughly 7 to 11 cycle PCR used barcoded and J-beta primers. TCRdb re-derived calls from the 5' RACE reads in MiXCR, one entry per CDR3 protein. The sample shows 1.5 million to 1.9 million distinct CDR3 sequences, approximately 42% of them seen only once. Specimen: blood. The chain employs TRBV5-1 and TRBJ2-3; D perhaps matches TRBD1 (6 bases). This sequence was found in a young woman in good health. CDR3 DNA sequence: TGCGCCAGCAGCTGGATGAGACAGGGCACAGATACGCAGTATTTT. Residues: CASSWMRQGTDTQYF.